These T cell receptor beta chains were read from a single sample in a study of blood T cell repertoires in COVID-19. This table comes from immunoSEQ multiplex PCR, and its TCRdb copy is limited to in-frame clones, with some not included. The sample lists approximately 200,000 clones, around 83% occurring once. The sequenced material came from peripheral blood. The receptor set was obtained from a man aged 35 to 55 with acute or convalescent COVID-19. Both conserved end residues are part of each CDR3. The D gene is left open where the match is weak. Part of the rows lack a size; the others show once, few, many or a class for expanded clones.

size | D | J | V | CDR3 | DNA
NA | TRBD1 | TRBJ2-2 | TRBV4-3 | CASSQEGQGGTGELFF | TGCGCCAGCAGCCAAGAGGGACAGGGTGGCACCGGGGAGCTGTTTTTT
NA | TRBD1 | TRBJ2-5 | TRBV5-4 | CASSPGQGTGETQYF | TGTGCCAGCAGCCCCGGACAGGGGACAGGAGAGACCCAGTACTTC
NA | NA | TRBJ1-5 | TRBV6-5 | CASSPDRLNQPQHF | TGTGCCAGCAGCCCCGACAGGCTCAATCAGCCCCAGCATTTT
NA | NA | TRBJ1-1 | TRBV3-1/TRBV3-2 | CASSQAWAYLNTEAFF | TGTGCCAGCAGCCAAGCTTGGGCGTACTTGAACACTGAAGCTTTCTTT
NA | NA | TRBJ1-5 | TRBV4-1 | CASSPPGLNNQPQHF | TGCGCCAGCAGCCCTCCAGGCCTCAACAATCAGCCCCAGCATTTT
NA | TRBD1 | TRBJ1-3 | TRBV7-9 | CASSLFTGAPGNTIYF | TGTGCCAGCAGCTTATTTACAGGGGCGCCAGGAAACACCATATATTTT
NA | TRBD1 | TRBJ2-4 | TRBV6-6 | CASRRTGVPKNIQYF | TGTGCCAGCAGAAGGACAGGGGTCCCCAAAAACATTCAGTACTTC
NA | NA | TRBJ2-5 | TRBV9 | CASSAGPQETQYF | TGTGCCAGCAGTGCGGGGCCTCAAGAGACCCAGTACTTC
once | TRBD1 | TRBJ1-2 | TRBV5-1 | CASSSSDRGPGYGYTF | TGCGCCAGCAGCTCCTCTGACAGGGGGCCCGGTTATGGCTACACCTTC
NA | NA | TRBJ2-5 | TRBV5-1 | CASSGAGQETQYF | TGCGCCAGCAGCGGGGCTGGTCAAGAGACCCAGTACTTC
NA | NA | TRBJ1-1 | TRBV5-1 | CASSRDSSVEAFF | TGCGCCAGCAGTCGAGACAGCTCAGTTGAAGCTTTCTTT
NA | TRBD1 | TRBJ1-2 | TRBV27 | CASSSLGQVLNYGYTF | TGTGCCAGCAGTTCCCTCGGACAGGTTCTTAACTATGGCTACACCTTC
few | NA | TRBJ1-6 | TRBV18 | CASQGDTYNSPLHF | TGTGCCAGCCAAGGCGACACTTATAATTCACCCCTCCACTTT
NA | TRBD1 | TRBJ2-7 | TRBV7-2 | CASSLTGTGGVYEQYF | TGTGCCAGCAGCTTAACCGGGACAGGGGGCGTCTACGAGCAGTACTTC
NA | NA | TRBJ2-7 | TRBV30 | CAWSSGVSYEQYF | TGTGCCTGGAGTTCGGGGGTGTCCTACGAGCAGTACTTC
NA | TRBD1 | TRBJ1-2 | TRBV4-1 | CASSRLLAGQGDGYTF | TGCGCCAGCAGCCGCCTGTTAGCGGGACAGGGCGATGGCTACACCTTC
few | TRBD1 | TRBJ1-1 | TRBV29-1 | CSVMTGSTEAFF | TGCAGCGTCATGACAGGGTCCACTGAAGCTTTCTTT
NA | NA | TRBJ1-2 | TRBV6-2/TRBV6-3 | CASSPYTDGYTF | TGTGCCAGCAGTCCCTATACGGATGGCTACACCTTC
NA | NA | TRBJ1-1 | TRBV15 | CATSSGDGTEAFF | TGTGCCACCAGCAGCGGGGATGGCACTGAAGCTTTCTTT
NA | TRBD2 | TRBJ2-1 | TRBV14 | CASSPGTSGFEQFF | TGTGCCAGCAGCCCCGGGACTAGCGGGTTTGAGCAGTTCTTC
once | NA | TRBJ1-5 | TRBV19 | CASSIDLRRQPQHF | TGTGCCAGTAGTATAGATCTCAGGAGGCAGCCCCAGCATTTT
once | NA | TRBJ2-7 | TRBV7-8 | CASSLVGEFSYEQYF | TGTGCCAGCAGCTTAGTCGGGGAGTTCTCCTACGAGCAGTACTTC
NA | TRBD1 | TRBJ2-7 | TRBV6-2/TRBV6-3 | CASSYGDRGPEVEQYF | TGTGCCAGCAGTTACGGCGACAGGGGGCCAGAGGTAGAGCAGTACTTC
NA | NA | TRBJ2-1 | TRBV7-2 | CASSLSGAARGEQFF | TGTGCCAGCAGCCTAAGCGGGGCCGCCAGGGGTGAGCAGTTCTTC
NA | NA | TRBJ2-2 | TRBV12-2 | CASRRRGGARTGELFF | TGTGCAAGTCGAAGAAGGGGCGGGGCCCGCACCGGGGAGCTGTTTTTT
once | NA | TRBJ2-3 | TRBV5-4 | CASSLGLYTDTQYF | TGTGCCAGCAGCTTAGGACTCTACACAGATACGCAGTATTTT
NA | TRBD1 | TRBJ2-5 | TRBV9 | CASSVGTVPGQETQYF | TGTGCCAGCAGCGTCGGGACAGTCCCGGGTCAAGAGACCCAGTACTTC